This T cell receptor (beta chain) was sequenced in a study of read filtering for tumor transcriptome and immune sequencing. The overall study: Mean patient age was roughly 66 years, range about 40 to 85; approximately 18 male, 14 female. By R-ISS, stages I, II and III held roughly 8, 15 and 7 patients.

Sampling of bone marrow took place during active disease in every patient. This CDR3 region has 17 residues. J was trimmed by 2 bases and V by 3 bases; bases with no gene match: 4. Germline V lookup: CDR1 KGHSH, CDR2 LQKENI. Judged by abundance, this clonotype is medium-sized. From about 0.4 ug of RNA, a library with molecular barcoded alpha/delta and beta/gamma adaptors was made. TCRdb used MiXCR to reprocess the reads, holding one entry per CDR3 protein. The data show 65,000 or so distinct CDR3 sequences, with approximately 18% seen just once and 9.5% to 13% held by the top ten. The clonotype comes from a donor aged 40 or older with multiple myeloma. This chain joins TRBV18 and TRBJ2-1; 13 positions agree with TRBD2. Material for sequencing was a population of CD138-negative cells sorted from bone marrow. The CDR3 DNA sequence: TGTGCCAGCTCACCCAGGACTAGCGGGAGCGCCTACAATGAGCAGTTCTTC. Its protein is CASSPRTSGSAYNEQFF.